This T cell receptor (beta chain) was recovered during a study of blood T cell repertoires in COVID-19 (TCRdb year 2020). Study-level background: The collaborator samples originated in the United States, Italy and Spain and spanned the acute and convalescent phases of COVID-19. The material from the prospective study consisted of cDNA or gDNA derived from T cells, B-cell-depleted T cells, or PBMCs. The dataset comprised deeply sampled blood TCRbeta repertoires from subjects exposed to, actively infected with, or recovered from COVID-19. The repertoires were released in a freely available public database intended as a resource for research on the immune response to SARS-CoV-2. The samples were drawn from the first 160 participants of the ongoing ImmuneRACE study and from over 950 subjects provided by 6 global collaborators. Nearly every sample came with metadata listing a de-identified subject ID, COVID-19 status, age in years and sex. Where HLA class I and class II types were available, the types were taken from metadata supplied by the sample provider, not from assay-based typing.

The collaborating institutions used their own protocols to collect whole blood in K2EDTA tubes. For TCRbeta analysis, collaborators shipped samples as frozen whole blood, isolated PBMCs, or DNA extracted from either of those sample types. About this clone: This receptor's antigen is unknown. One base away there is no much larger clone; base qualities are not given.

The CDR3 contains 16 residues, cysteine and phenylalanine counted. Only CDR3 DNA is held: 48 bases, read in frame from base 1. V was cut back by 3 bases and J by 0 bases, leaving a gap of 11 bases between them. CDR1 SEHNR and CDR2 FQNEAQ are derived from the germline V gene (reference sequence). General study outcomes and caveats: How much clinical and demographic metadata was included differed by source and by participant, and the metadata was provided uncurated.

The immunoSEQ Assay, a bias-controlled multiplex PCR, was used to amplify TCRbeta CDR3 regions from genomic DNA. Turning to the authors' computational methods: The number of nucleated cells in each sample was estimated from the amplification of reference gene primers within the assay. To quantify the absolute abundance of each unique TCRbeta CDR3 rearrangement, sequence reads were collapsed and filtered. For each sample, productive Simpson clonality was calculated as the square root of Simpson's diversity index over productive rearrangements. The clones in this table, taken by TCRdb from immuneACCESS, are in-frame only. Not every clone is retained; where verified, under half of the shortfall comes from an unresolved V gene, and the cause of the rest is unknown. The V and J calls and clone size are taken from that table; D and trimming were inferred from the DNA. This sample has tens of thousands of clones in its table, and around 87% of those were observed once. Approximately 4% of the sample rests with the top ten.

The source of this sequence is a human donor in a cohort sampled during active COVID-19. The rearranged chain carries TRBV7-9 and TRBJ1-4; 5 matching bases give a weak D call of TRBD1. The sequencing input was peripheral blood. In nucleotides, the sequence is TGTGCCAGCAGCTTCAGGGAGGGAGCAACTAATGAAAAACTGTTTTTT. Its product reads: CASSFREGATNEKLFF.